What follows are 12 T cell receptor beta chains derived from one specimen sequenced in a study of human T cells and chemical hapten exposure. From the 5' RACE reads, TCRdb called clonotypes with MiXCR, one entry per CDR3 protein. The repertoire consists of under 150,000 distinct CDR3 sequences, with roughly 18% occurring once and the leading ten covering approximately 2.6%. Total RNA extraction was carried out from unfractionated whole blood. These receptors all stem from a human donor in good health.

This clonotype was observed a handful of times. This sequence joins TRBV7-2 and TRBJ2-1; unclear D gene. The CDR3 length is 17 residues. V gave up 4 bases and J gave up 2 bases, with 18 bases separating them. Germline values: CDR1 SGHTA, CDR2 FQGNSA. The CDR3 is CASSYRPAATPYNEQFF. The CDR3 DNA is TGTGCCAGCAGCTATCGCCCCGCGGCAACCCCCTACAATGAGCAGTTCTTC.

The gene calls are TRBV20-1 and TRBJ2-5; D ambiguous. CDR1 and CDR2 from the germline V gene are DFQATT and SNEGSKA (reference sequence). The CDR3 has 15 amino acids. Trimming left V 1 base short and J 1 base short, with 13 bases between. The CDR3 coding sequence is TGCAGTGCTAGAGGCCAGCCTAGTGTCCAAGAGACCCAGTACTTC. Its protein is CSARGQPSVQETQYF.

CDR3 in amino acids: CARGGSTGELFF. CDR3 sequence (DNA): TGTGCCAGGGGAGGAAGCACCGGGGAGCTGTTTTTT. This chain links TRBV2 with TRBJ2-2; D is perhaps TRBD2 (6 bases). The V end lost 9 bases, the J end lost 4 bases, and 9 bases lay between the germline ends. The germline V gene has CDR1 SNHLY and CDR2 FYNNEI. The CDR3 has 12 amino acids.

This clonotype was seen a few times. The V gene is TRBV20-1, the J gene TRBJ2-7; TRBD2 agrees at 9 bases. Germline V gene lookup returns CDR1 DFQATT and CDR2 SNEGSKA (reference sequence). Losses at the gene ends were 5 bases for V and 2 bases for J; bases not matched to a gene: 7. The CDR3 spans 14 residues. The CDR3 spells CSAANSGRTYEQYF. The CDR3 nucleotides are TGCAGTGCTGCGAATAGCGGGAGAACCTACGAGCAGTACTTC.

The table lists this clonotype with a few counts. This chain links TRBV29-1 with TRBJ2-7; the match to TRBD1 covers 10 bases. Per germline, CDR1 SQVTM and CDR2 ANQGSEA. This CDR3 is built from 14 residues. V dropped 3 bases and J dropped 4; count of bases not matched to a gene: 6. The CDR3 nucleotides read TGCAGCGTTGAGGGAGTGGGACAGGGGTACGAGCAGTACTTC. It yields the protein CSVEGVGQGYEQYF.

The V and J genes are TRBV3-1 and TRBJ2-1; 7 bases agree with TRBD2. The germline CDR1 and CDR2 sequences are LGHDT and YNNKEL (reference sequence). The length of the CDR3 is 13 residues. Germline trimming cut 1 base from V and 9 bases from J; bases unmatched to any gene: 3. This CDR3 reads CASSQGGGSEQFF. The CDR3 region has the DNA TGTGCCAGCAGCCAAGGGGGAGGGAGTGAGCAGTTCTTC.

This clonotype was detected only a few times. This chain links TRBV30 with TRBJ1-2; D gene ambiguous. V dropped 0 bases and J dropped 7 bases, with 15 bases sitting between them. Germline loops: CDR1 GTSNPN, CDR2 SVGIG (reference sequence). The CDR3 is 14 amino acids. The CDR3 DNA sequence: TGTGCCTGGAGTGTACAAAATCCGTCGCGTGGCTACACCTTC. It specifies CAWSVQNPSRGYTF.

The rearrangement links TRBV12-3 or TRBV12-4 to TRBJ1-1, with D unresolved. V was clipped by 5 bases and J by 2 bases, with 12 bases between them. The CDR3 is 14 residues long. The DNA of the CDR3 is TGTGCCAGCAGTAGCCGACGGAGTAACACTGAAGCTTTCTTT. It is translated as CASSSRRSNTEAFF.

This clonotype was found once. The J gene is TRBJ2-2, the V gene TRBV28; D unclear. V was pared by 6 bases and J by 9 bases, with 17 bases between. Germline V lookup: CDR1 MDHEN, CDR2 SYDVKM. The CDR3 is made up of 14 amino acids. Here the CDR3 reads CASRPITSEWELFF. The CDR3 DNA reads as TGTGCCAGCAGACCGATAACCTCCGAGTGGGAGCTGTTTTTT.

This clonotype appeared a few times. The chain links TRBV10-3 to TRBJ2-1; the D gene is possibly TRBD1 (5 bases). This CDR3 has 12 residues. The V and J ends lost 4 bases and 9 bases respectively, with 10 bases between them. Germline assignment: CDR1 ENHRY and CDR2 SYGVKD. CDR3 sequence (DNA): TGTGCCATCAGTGCTCTTCAGGGTGAGCAGTTCTTC. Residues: CAISALQGEQFF.

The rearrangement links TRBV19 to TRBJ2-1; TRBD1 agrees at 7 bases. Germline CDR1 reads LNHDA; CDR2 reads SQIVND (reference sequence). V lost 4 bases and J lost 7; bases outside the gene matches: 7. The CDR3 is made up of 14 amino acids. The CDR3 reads CASSTRDRANEQFF. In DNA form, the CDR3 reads TGTGCCAGTAGTACCCGTGACAGGGCAAATGAGCAGTTCTTC.

The CDR3 region has the DNA TGTGCCAGCAGCTTGGAATGGGGCGGGAGTGGGGACAATGAGCAGTTCTTC. Translating gives CASSLEWGGSGDNEQFF. The chain joins TRBV5-5 to TRBJ2-1; 7 bases match TRBD2. V shed 0 bases, J shed 5 bases, and the junction held 11 bases outside the gene matches. The CDR3 totals 17 residues. CDR1 is SGHKS, CDR2 YYEKEE, per germline (reference sequence).